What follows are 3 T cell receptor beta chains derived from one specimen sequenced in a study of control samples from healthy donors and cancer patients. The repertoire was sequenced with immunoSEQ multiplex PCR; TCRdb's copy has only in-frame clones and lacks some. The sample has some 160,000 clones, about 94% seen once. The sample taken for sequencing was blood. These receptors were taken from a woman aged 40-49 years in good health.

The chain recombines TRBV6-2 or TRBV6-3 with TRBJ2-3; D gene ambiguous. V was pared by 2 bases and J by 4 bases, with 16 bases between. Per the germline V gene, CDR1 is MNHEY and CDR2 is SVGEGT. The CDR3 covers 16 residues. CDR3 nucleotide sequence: TGTGCCAGCAGTTACCCAGAGCTAACGGGCGCAGATACGCAGTATTTT. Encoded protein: CASSYPELTGADTQYF.

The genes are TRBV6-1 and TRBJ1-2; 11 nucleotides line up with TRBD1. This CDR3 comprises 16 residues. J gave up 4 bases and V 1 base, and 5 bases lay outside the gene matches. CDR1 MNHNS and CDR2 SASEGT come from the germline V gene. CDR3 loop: CASSEGLGQGGYGYTF. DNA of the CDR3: TGTGCCAGCAGTGAAGGGCTGGGACAGGGGGGCTATGGCTACACCTTC.

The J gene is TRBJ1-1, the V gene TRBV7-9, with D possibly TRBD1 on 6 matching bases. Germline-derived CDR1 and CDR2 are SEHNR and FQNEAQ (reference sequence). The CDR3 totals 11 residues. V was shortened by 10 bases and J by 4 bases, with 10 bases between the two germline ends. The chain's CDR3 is CATRGGTEAFF. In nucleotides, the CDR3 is TGTGCCACACGAGGGGGCACTGAAGCTTTCTTT.